This is a list of T cell receptor beta chains from one sample in a study of T-cell reconstitution after alpha-beta-depleted transplantation in children. TCRdb reprocessed the PCR reads with MiXCR, giving one entry per CDR3 protein. Here the sample spans 100,000 or so distinct CDR3 sequences, under 7% being singletons. This material consisted of PBMCs, mostly from graft donor cells, taken 60 days after TCRalphabeta/CD19-depleted stem cell transplant. The receptors originated from a female patient aged 2 to 10 who had a stem cell transplant for Fanconi anemia, so the T cells may come from the graft donor. Both conserved end residues are part of each CDR3. Not all rows give a size; the values are once, few, many and, for expanded clones, a class.

j_call	clone_size	v_call	cdr3_aa
TRBJ2-7	-	TRBV30	CAWSDGGSYEQYF
TRBJ2-1	many	TRBV5-6	CASSQVWASSYNEQFF
TRBJ1-1	many	TRBV9	CASSVQMNTEAFF
TRBJ2-7	few	TRBV5-1	CASSLAWRTYEQYF
TRBJ2-1	many	TRBV29-1	CSVEVDNEQFF
TRBJ2-1	many	TRBV7-2	CASRRTSGVSGNEQFF
TRBJ2-7	-	TRBV20-1	CSVLGGIYEQYF
TRBJ1-3	-	TRBV5-1	CASSLRGSGNTIYF
TRBJ2-3	many	TRBV29-1	CSVGMVVSSTDTQYF
TRBJ2-4	-	TRBV28	CASSLVPAAKNIQYF
TRBJ2-3	-	TRBV5-1	CASSFEIPGDTQYF
TRBJ2-1	many	TRBV7-9	CASSNRLVTYNEQFF
TRBJ1-4	many	TRBV20-1	CSAHGQGLPNEKLFF
TRBJ1-1	many	TRBV5-1	CASSFSGTEAFF
TRBJ2-3	-	TRBV5-4	CASSLSSYTDTQYF
TRBJ2-1	many	TRBV20-1	CSARGLGTASYNEQFF
TRBJ1-4	many	TRBV7-2	CASSPTGGNEKLFF
TRBJ2-1	-	TRBV11-2	CASSLDGAGLGTHNEQFF
TRBJ2-1	-	TRBV18	CASSPPWTSGSDNEQFF
TRBJ2-4	few	TRBV9	CASSVSPLAGGAGNIQYF
TRBJ2-5	-	TRBV5-5	CASSGAGVYQETQYF
TRBJ1-4	medium-sized	TRBV15	CATSRELQGYEKLFF
TRBJ2-1	many	TRBV7-2	CASSLEGGGAYNEQFF
TRBJ1-1	few	TRBV15	CATSRSPLTEAFF
TRBJ2-7	many	TRBV28	CASSETGGSYEQYF
TRBJ2-1	many	TRBV12-5	CASGDPLGEMFF
TRBJ1-5	many	TRBV28	CASLQAYQPQHF